A single sample is the source of the 26 T cell receptor beta chains below, sequenced in a study of CD8+CD57+ T cells in acquired aplastic anemia. The study profiled TCR beta VDJ and CDR3 using genomic DNA as template. TCRdb reprocessed the reads with MiXCR, giving one entry per CDR3 protein. There are some 200,000 distinct CDR3 sequences in the sample; 34% occur only once, and 0.95% to 1.3% lies in the top ten. Sample: sorted CD4+, CD8+, or CD8+CD57+ T cells (not recorded which) from PBMCs. The receptors come from a human donor in good health, serving as a control.

On this clonotype: A read error is possible here, since a much larger clone lies one base away. J is TRBJ2-7 and V is TRBV20-1; the D gene could be TRBD1 or TRBD2 (5 bases each). Per the germline V gene, CDR1 is DFQATT and CDR2 is SNEGSKA (reference sequence). The CDR3 length is 17 residues. Trimming took off 2 bases at V and 2 bases at J, with 22 bases between the two ends. CDR3 sequence (DNA): TGCAGTGCTAGAAATCCCTCCCACGGGACGGAACCCTACGAGCAGTACTTC. Amino acid sequence: CSARNPSHGTEPYEQYF.

This clonotype was counted a few times. The genes are TRBV20-1 and TRBJ2-7, with D possibly being TRBD1 (8 bases). Germline CDR1 and CDR2: DFQATT and SNEGSKA (reference sequence). The CDR3 extends over 14 amino acids. V lost 4 bases and J lost 3, with 16 bases in between. DNA for the CDR3: TGCAGTGCTAAAACAGGGGGGGCTATCTACGAGCAGTACTTC. It translates to CSAKTGGAIYEQYF.

The J gene is TRBJ2-1, the V gene TRBV10-3; D may be TRBD1 or TRBD2 (6 bases each). V was pared by 10 bases and J by 9 bases, with 28 bases between. The CDR3 totals 16 residues. Germline V gene sequence: CDR1 ENHRY, CDR2 SYGVKD. CDR3 amino acids: CASSYRVPLRGTEQFF. CDR3 DNA sequence: TGTGCCAGCAGCTACAGGGTTCCCCTGCGGGGAACTGAGCAGTTCTTC.

This rearrangement joins TRBV30 to TRBJ1-3; 9 bases are a match to TRBD1. CDR3 length: 17 residues. Per the germline V gene, CDR1 is GTSNPN and CDR2 is SVGIG (reference sequence). The ends lost 0 bases at V and 6 bases at J; junction bases unmatched: 12. CDR3 coding DNA: TGTGCCTGGAGTGTAAGGGACAGGGTATCGTACGAAAACACCATATATTTT. This codes for CAWSVRDRVSYENTIYF.

The sample holds a few counts of this clonotype. This may be a read error, as it is one base from a much larger clone. The rearrangement links TRBV20-1 to TRBJ2-7; 8 positions agree with TRBD2. Germline V gene lookup returns CDR1 DFQATT and CDR2 SNEGSKA (reference sequence). The CDR3 has 14 amino acids. The V and J ends lost 0 bases and 4 bases, in that order; junction bases with no gene match: 5. The CDR3: CSARDRGGTYEQYF. As DNA, the CDR3 is TGCAGTGCTAGAGATCGGGGGGGGACTTACGAGCAGTACTTC.

As regards this clonotype: This sequence may be a read error, since a much larger clone differs from it by one base. The rearrangement uses TRBV7-8 and TRBJ2-1, with 7 bases that match TRBD2. The CDR3 consists of 16 residues. Per the germline V gene, CDR1 is SGHVS and CDR2 is FQNEAQ. The J segment lost 2 bases and the V segment lost 2 bases, leaving 6 bases of the junction unmatched. The CDR3 DNA is TGTGCCAGCAGCTTAACAGGCGGGAGTACCTACAATGAGCAGTTCTTC. This sequence encodes CASSLTGGSTYNEQFF.

The sample holds many counts of this clonotype. The rearrangement links TRBV5-1 to TRBJ2-7; D gene ambiguous. The CDR3 totals 12 residues. Trimming took off 0 bases at V and 13 bases at J, with 14 bases between the two ends. CDR1 is SGHRS and CDR2 is YFSETQ in the germline V gene. The CDR3 DNA reads as TGCGCCAGCAGCTTGGCCCAGGAAGGCCTATACTTC. Encoded protein: CASSLAQEGLYF.

This clonotype was counted at least ten times. This chain connects TRBV12-3 or TRBV12-4 to TRBJ2-5, with D unresolved. CDR3 length: 13 residues. V lost 6 bases and J lost 5, with 13 bases in between. The CDR3 DNA reads as TGTGCCAGCAGCTATTACTCCGGGGAGACCCAGTACTTC. It translates to CASSYYSGETQYF.

The chain links TRBV12-3 or TRBV12-4 to TRBJ1-2; TRBD1 is a possible D gene (6 bases). Trimming shortened V by 5 bases and J by 1 base, and 23 bases separated the two germline ends. The CDR3 sequence is 18 residues long. CDR3: CASSLDRLRRGNNYGYTF. The CDR3 DNA is TGTGCCAGCAGTCTGGACAGATTGAGAAGGGGTAATAACTATGGCTACACCTTC.

The chain employs TRBV15 and TRBJ2-4; a weak D match, TRBD1 (6 bases). CDR1 LNHNV and CDR2 YYDKDF come from the germline V gene (reference sequence). The V and J ends lost 0 bases and 3 bases respectively, with 15 bases between them. The length of the CDR3 is 17 residues. In nucleotides, the CDR3 is TGTGCCACCAGCAGAGATTTGGCAGGGGACGGCAAAAACATTCAGTACTTC. Protein sequence: CATSRDLAGDGKNIQYF.

This chain joins TRBV14 and TRBJ2-7; 12 nucleotides match TRBD1. Germline lookup yields CDR1 SGHDN and CDR2 FVKESK. The CDR3 runs to 15 residues. After removal of 8 bases from V and 6 bases from J, the junction contained 11 bases not matched to a gene. This CDR3 is CASSPGTGGHREQYF. CDR3 coding DNA: TGTGCCAGCTCACCCGGGACAGGGGGCCACCGCGAGCAGTACTTC.

This clonotype was seen many times. This chain joins TRBV12-3 or TRBV12-4 and TRBJ1-2; tentative D call: TRBD1 (6 bases). This CDR3 has 12 amino acids. Trimming pared 3 bases from V and 12 bases from J, leaving 14 bases between. The CDR3 nucleotides are TGTGCCAGCAGTTTTGGGGGGGCGCCGGACACCTTC. Amino acids: CASSFGGAPDTF.

A few counts support this clonotype. This chain links TRBV18 with TRBJ1-2; D is unclear. The V end lost 1 base, the J end lost 3 bases, and 9 bases lay between the germline ends. The CDR3 has 14 amino acids. The germline CDR1 and CDR2 sequences are KGHSH and LQKENI. CDR3 amino acids: CASSPQSGDYGYTF. CDR3 coding DNA: TGTGCCAGCTCACCACAATCGGGAGACTATGGCTACACCTTC.

This clonotype was recorded many times. The V gene is TRBV9, the J gene TRBJ2-7; no definite D call. V was trimmed by 2 bases and J by 1 base, leaving 13 bases between them. The CDR3 loop spans 15 amino acids. The germline V gene encodes CDR1 SGDLS and CDR2 YYNGEE. CDR3: CASSVRGDPSYEQYF. As DNA, the CDR3 is TGTGCCAGCAGCGTCCGTGGGGATCCGTCCTACGAGCAGTACTTC. Variable domain in full (rest from reference TRBV9 and TRBJ2-7): DSGVTQTPKHLITATGQRVTLRCSPRSGDLSVYWYQQSLDQGLQFLIQYYNGEERAKGNILERFSAQQFPDLHSELNLSSLELGDSALYFCASSVRGDPSYEQYFGPGTRLTVT.

This clonotype was observed many times. This chain links TRBV5-1 with TRBJ2-5; 8 positions agree with TRBD2. Germline V gives CDR1 SGHRS, CDR2 YFSETQ. The CDR3 extends over 13 amino acids. Germline trimming cut 5 bases from V and 5 bases from J; bases unmatched to any gene: 5. The CDR3 region is CASRTSVLETQYF. The CDR3 DNA reads TGCGCCAGCAGGACTAGCGTACTGGAGACCCAGTACTTC.

Comments on this clonotype: One end of the junction does not line up with germline, which may come from a read error. The J gene is TRBJ1-1, the V gene TRBV6-1; 9 positions match TRBD1. Per the germline V gene, CDR1 is MNHNS and CDR2 is SASEGT. CDR3 length equals 15 residues. CDR3 region: CARSTGTGSLTEAFF. DNA of the CDR3: TGTGCCCGCAGTACCGGGACAGGGTCCCTCACTGAAGCTTTCTTT.

This clonotype has ten or more counts. The genes are TRBV19 and TRBJ1-6, with D possibly TRBD1 on 5 matching bases. The V end was cut by 7 bases, the J end by 4 bases, with 8 bases between. The germline V gene has CDR1 LNHDA and CDR2 SQIVND (reference sequence). The length of the CDR3 is 13 residues. The CDR3 loop reads CASTGGYNSPLHF. DNA of the CDR3: TGTGCCAGTACCGGGGGTTATAATTCACCCCTCCACTTT.

For this clonotype: Being one base from a much bigger clone, this may be a read error. V gene TRBV10-2 combines with J gene TRBJ2-2; D possibly matches TRBD1 or TRBD2 (7 bases each). This CDR3 is built from 14 residues. Germline V gene lookup returns CDR1 WSHSY and CDR2 SAAADI. The CDR3, as DNA: TGCGCCAGCGGGGAGGGGGCGCTTACGGGGGAGCCGTTTTTT. It codes for CASGEGALTGEPFF.

This clonotype was seen repeatedly, ten times or more. The chain combines TRBV20-1 with TRBJ2-1; maybe TRBD2 (5 bases). V was clipped by 3 bases and J by 4 bases, with 13 bases between them. The CDR3 loop spans 14 amino acids. Germline V CDR1 and CDR2: DFQATT, SNEGSKA (reference sequence). The CDR3 nucleotides are TGCAGTGCTAGGGCGGGTGGCGGGTACAATGAGCAGTTCTTC. Protein sequence: CSARAGGGYNEQFF.

This clonotype was seen many times. This sequence joins TRBV7-8 and TRBJ1-1; possibly TRBD1 for D (6 bases). Germline CDR1 SGHVS, CDR2 FQNEAQ. V lost 0 bases and J lost 3, with 11 bases in between. This CDR3 is 15 amino acids long. This CDR3 reads CASSLARGMDTEAFF. CDR3 coding DNA: TGTGCCAGCAGCTTAGCGAGGGGGATGGACACTGAAGCTTTCTTT.

This clonotype appeared a few times. The V and J genes are TRBV20-1 and TRBJ2-1; possible D gene TRBD2, 5 bases. The CDR3 extends over 15 amino acids. CDR1 is DFQATT, CDR2 SNEGSKA, per germline (reference sequence). Trimming stripped 1 base from V and 4 bases from J, with 14 bases between. CDR3 DNA sequence: TGCAGTGCTAGAGCCACCGGGGTAGGGTACAATGAGCAGTTCTTC. As protein: CSARATGVGYNEQFF.

The table lists this clonotype with many counts. The rearrangement uses TRBV25-1 and TRBJ1-2; D remains ambiguous. Germline CDR1 MGHDK, CDR2 SYGVNS. The CDR3 spans 13 residues. Trimming cost V 5 bases and J 6 bases, with 13 bases left between them. The CDR3 reads CASSRPEEDGYTF. Here the CDR3 DNA reads TGTGCCAGCAGTCGGCCAGAGGAAGATGGCTACACCTTC.

In this sample, this clonotype turned up a few times. The chain carries TRBV9 and TRBJ2-2; TRBD1 aligns across 9 bases. With 2 bases clipped from V and 6 bases from J, the junction kept 2 bases outside the gene matches. CDR1 is SGDLS and CDR2 is YYNGEE in the germline V gene. The CDR3 runs 14 residues. The CDR3 protein is CASSVNRGPGELFF. The CDR3 DNA is TGTGCCAGCAGCGTTAACAGGGGGCCCGGGGAGCTGTTTTTT.

This chain connects TRBV4-2 to TRBJ2-1; tentative D call: TRBD2 (6 bases). Trimming pared 3 bases from V and 6 bases from J, leaving 12 bases between. The CDR3 length is 14 residues. Per the germline V gene, CDR1 is LGHNA and CDR2 is YNFKEQ. The CDR3 DNA reads as TGTGCCAGCAGCCATACCGGGAGCGGCAATGAGCAGTTCTTC. Translated: CASSHTGSGNEQFF.

This clonotype was found many times. The rearrangement links TRBV12-3 or TRBV12-4 to TRBJ1-4, with unresolved D. With 6 bases removed from V and 5 bases from J, the gap between germline ends came to 10 bases. This CDR3 has 13 residues. Written as DNA, the CDR3 is TGTGCCAGCAGAGTAGGGCAGAATGAAAAACTGTTTTTT. Translated: CASRVGQNEKLFF.

For this clonotype: This may be a read error, as it is one base from a much larger clone. Lacking the conserved final phenylalanine or tryptophan, this CDR3 likely reflects a read error. The chain uses TRBV20-1 and TRBJ2-7, with 9 nucleotides matching TRBD1. With 6 bases clipped from V and 6 bases from J, the junction kept 9 bases outside the gene matches. The CDR3 extends over 13 amino acids. Germline V gene sequence: CDR1 DFQATT, CDR2 SNEGSKA (reference sequence). CDR3 DNA sequence: TGCAGTGCAAAAAAGACAGGGGGTCGCGAGCAGTACCTC. Amino acids: CSAKKTGGREQYL.